This T cell receptor (beta chain) originates from a study of OX40 agonist ivuxolimab in advanced cancers. Study details: Dose-escalation patients had hepatocellular carcinoma, melanoma, renal cell or head and neck cancer. The study's findings and limits: At doses 0.1 to 3.0 mg/kg, CD4+ and CD8+ clones expanded.

As concerns this clone: Its target is unknown.

Method: immunoSEQ multiplex PCR; TCRdb's copy keeps in-frame clones and lacks some. Of more than 70,000 clones detected, 84% appear once; the ten largest clones hold 20% to 25%. CDR1 and CDR2 from the germline V gene are MNHEY and SVGAGI. The ends lost 6 bases at V and 2 bases at J; junction bases unmatched: 6. This CDR3 region has 15 residues. Here the sequenced sample was CD4+ or CD8+ T cells sorted from blood, taken in a trial of the OX40 agonist ivuxolimab. The receptor was derived from an adult with an advanced solid tumor such as melanoma, head and neck, liver or kidney cancer. The chain couples TRBV6-5 to TRBJ2-1; TRBD1 aligns across 8 bases. The DNA for the CDR3 is TGTGCCAGCAGCCGGACAGGGAAACCCTACAATGAGCAGTTCTTC. Its translation: CASSRTGKPYNEQFF.